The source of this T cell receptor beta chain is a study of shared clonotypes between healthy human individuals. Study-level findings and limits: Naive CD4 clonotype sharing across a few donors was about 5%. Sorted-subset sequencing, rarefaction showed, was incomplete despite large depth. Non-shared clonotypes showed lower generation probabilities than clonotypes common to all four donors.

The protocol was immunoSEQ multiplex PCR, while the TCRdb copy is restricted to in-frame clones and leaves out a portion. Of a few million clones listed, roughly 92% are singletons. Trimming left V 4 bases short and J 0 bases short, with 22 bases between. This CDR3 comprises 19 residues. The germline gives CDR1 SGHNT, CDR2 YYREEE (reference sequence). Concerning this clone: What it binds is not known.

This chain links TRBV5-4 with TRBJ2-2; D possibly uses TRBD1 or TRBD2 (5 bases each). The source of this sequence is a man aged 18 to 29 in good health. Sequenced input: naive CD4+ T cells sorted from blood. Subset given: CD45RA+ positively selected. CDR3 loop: CASSPYPRLGPTNTGELFF. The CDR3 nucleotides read TGTGCCAGCAGCCCCTATCCTCGGTTGGGACCAACGAACACCGGGGAGCTGTTTTTT. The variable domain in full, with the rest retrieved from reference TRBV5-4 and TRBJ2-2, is ETGVTQSPTHLIKTRGQQVTLRCSSQSGHNTVSWYQQALGQGPQFIFQYYREEENGRGNFPPRFSGLQFPNYSSELNVNALELDDSALYLCASSPYPRLGPTNTGELFFGEGSRLTVL.